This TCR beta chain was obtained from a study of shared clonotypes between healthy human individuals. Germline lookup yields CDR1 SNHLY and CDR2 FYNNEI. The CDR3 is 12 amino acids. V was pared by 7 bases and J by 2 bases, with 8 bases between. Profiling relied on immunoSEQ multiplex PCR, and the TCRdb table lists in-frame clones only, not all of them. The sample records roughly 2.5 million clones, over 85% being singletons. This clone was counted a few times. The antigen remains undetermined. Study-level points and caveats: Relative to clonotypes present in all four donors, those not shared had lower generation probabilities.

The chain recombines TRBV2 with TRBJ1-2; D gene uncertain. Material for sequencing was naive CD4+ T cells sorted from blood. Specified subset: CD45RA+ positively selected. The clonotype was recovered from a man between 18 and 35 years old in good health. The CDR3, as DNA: TGTGCCAGCACCGGGAGCAACTATGGCTACACCTTC. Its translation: CASTGSNYGYTF.